The next 21 T cell receptor beta chains were all read from a single sample in a study of blood T cell repertoires in COVID-19. Clones were read by immunoSEQ multiplex PCR, and TCRdb kept only the in-frame ones, dropping some. The sample lists 70,000 to 85,000 clones, around 90% occurring once. The sequenced material came from peripheral blood. Receptors were obtained from a woman aged 50 to 60 with active or convalescent COVID-19.

The chain is built from TRBV2 and TRBJ1-1, with a possible D match to TRBD1 (6 bases). CDR1 is SNHLY and CDR2 is FYNNEI in the germline V gene. The CDR3 spans 13 residues. V lost 7 bases and J lost 5, with 14 bases in between. The CDR3 bases are TGTGCCAGCACTGGGGGCAGGCAGACTGAAGCTTTCTTT. It yields the protein CASTGGRQTEAFF.

The V gene is TRBV7-2, the J gene TRBJ1-6, with 8 bases that match TRBD1. Germline V gene sequence: CDR1 SGHTA, CDR2 FQGNSA. Unmatched junction bases numbered 7, after V lost 2 bases and J lost 10 bases. The CDR3 covers 15 residues. The chain's CDR3 is CASSLSAGGWSPLHF. CDR3 bases: TGTGCCAGCAGCTTATCGGCAGGGGGCTGGTCACCCCTCCACTTT.

The chain has TRBV5-1 and TRBJ2-6; 9 bases are a match to TRBD1. This CDR3 comprises 20 residues. V was clipped by 0 bases and J by 0 bases; unmatched bases: 10. The V gene's germline CDR1 is SGHRS and CDR2 YFSETQ. CDR3 in amino acids: CASSLVPDRGPGSGANVLTF. Here the CDR3 DNA reads TGCGCCAGCAGCTTGGTTCCGGACAGGGGCCCCGGCTCTGGGGCCAACGTCCTGACTTTC.

This sequence joins TRBV27 and TRBJ1-5; D is uncertain. CDR3 length: 12 residues. V was pared by 5 bases and J by 3 bases, with 5 bases between. Per germline, CDR1 MNHEY and CDR2 SMNVEV (reference sequence). Here the CDR3 DNA reads TGTGCCAGCAGTCCACTCAATCAGCCCCAGCATTTT. Translating gives CASSPLNQPQHF.

The chain uses TRBV7-2 and TRBJ1-5; no definite D call. V lost 1 base and J lost 0, with 10 bases in between. Germline V lookup: CDR1 SGHTA, CDR2 FQGNSA. The CDR3 runs to 16 residues. The CDR3 coding sequence is TGTGCCAGCAGCTTAGGTAACACCATTAGCAATCAGCCCCAGCATTTT. Its protein product is CASSLGNTISNQPQHF.

The chain combines TRBV14 with TRBJ2-7, with a possible D match to TRBD1 (6 bases). Per germline, CDR1 SGHDN and CDR2 FVKESK. V was trimmed by 4 bases and J by 4 bases, leaving 8 bases between them. The CDR3 totals 12 residues. The CDR3 here is CASSPGQYEQYF. For the CDR3, the DNA is TGTGCCAGCAGCCCCGGACAGTACGAGCAGTACTTC.

This clone was seen more than once but under ten times. The rearrangement uses TRBV12-5 and TRBJ2-2; 9 bases are a match to TRBD1. Germline-derived CDR1 and CDR2 are LGHNT and FRNRAP. The J segment lost 3 bases and the V segment lost 6 bases, leaving 5 bases of the junction unmatched. This CDR3 is 15 amino acids long. CDR3 sequence: CASGPRTGDTGELFF. The CDR3 nucleotides are TGTGCTAGTGGACCCCGGACAGGGGACACCGGGGAGCTGTTTTTT. Filled out from reference TRBV12-5 and TRBJ2-2, the complete variable domain reads DARVTQTPRHKVTEMGQEVTMRCQPILGHNTVFWYRQTMMQGLELLAYFRNRAPLDDSGMPKDRFSAEMPDATLATLKIQPSEPRDSAVYFCASGPRTGDTGELFFGEGSRLTVL.

This clone was detected a few times. This chain links TRBV27 with TRBJ1-1, with a possible D match to TRBD1 (5 bases). The length of the CDR3 is 13 residues. V was trimmed by 8 bases and J by 1 base, leaving 11 bases between them. Germline values: CDR1 MNHEY, CDR2 SMNVEV (reference sequence). The CDR3 is CASGRDWNTEAFF. The CDR3 bases are TGTGCCAGCGGACGGGACTGGAACACTGAAGCTTTCTTT.

V usage is TRBV2 and J usage is TRBJ1-2, with TRBD1 as a possible D gene (6 bases). This CDR3 has 14 residues. V lost 3 bases to trimming and J lost 5 bases, with 13 bases between them. From germline, CDR1 is SNHLY and CDR2 FYNNEI. CDR3 sequence (DNA): TGTGCCAGCAGTGATCGTCCTAGGGGGTATGGCTACACCTTC. It codes for CASSDRPRGYGYTF.

The gene calls are TRBV3-1 (or the pseudogene TRBV3-2) and TRBJ1-1, with 7 bases matching TRBD1. The CDR3 contains 15 residues. The trim removed 4 bases at V and 0 bases at J, leaving 5 bases unmatched. The V gene's germline CDR1 is LGHDT and CDR2 YNNKEL (reference sequence). CDR3: CASSRGQTMNTEAFF. CDR3 DNA sequence: TGTGCCAGCAGCCGGGGACAGACCATGAACACTGAAGCTTTCTTT.

Here the CDR3 reads CASSSTGSYNEQFF. The CDR3 region has the DNA TGTGCCAGCAGCTCCACAGGCTCCTACAATGAGCAGTTCTTC. The rearrangement uses TRBV7-3 and TRBJ2-1; tentative D call: TRBD1 (5 bases). This CDR3 region has 14 residues. Between the trimmed V and J ends, which lost 4 bases and 0 bases, there was a span of 7 bases. The germline gives CDR1 SGHTA, CDR2 FQGTGA.

The chain uses TRBV4-3 and TRBJ2-7; 11 nucleotides align to TRBD2. This CDR3 spans 14 amino acids. Germline V CDR1 and CDR2: LGHNA, YSLEER. With 5 bases clipped from V and 1 base from J, the junction kept 1 base outside the gene matches. The chain's CDR3 is CASSGTSGSYEQYF. The CDR3 DNA sequence: TGCGCCAGCAGCGGGACTAGCGGATCCTACGAGCAGTACTTC.

The genes are TRBV11-3 and TRBJ1-5, with D tentatively TRBD1 (6 bases). The CDR3 has 18 amino acids. V was pared by 0 bases and J by 0 bases, with 15 bases between. Germline-derived CDR1 and CDR2 are SGHNT and YENEEA. The CDR3 nucleotides read TGTGCCAGCAGCTTAGAGCAGGGGCAGGCATATAGCAATCAGCCCCAGCATTTT. Amino acids: CASSLEQGQAYSNQPQHF. Together with reference TRBV11-3 and TRBJ1-5, the CDR3 gives the full variable domain: EAGVVQSPRYKIIEKKQPVAFWCNPISGHNTLYWYLQNLGQGPELLIRYENEEAVDDSQLPKDRFSAERLKGVDSTLKIQPAELGDSAVYLCASSLEQGQAYSNQPQHFGDGTRLSIL.

CDR3 nucleotides: TGTGCCACCAGCAGAGAGGGTGTCGGGTACGAGCAGTACTTC. Its protein is CATSREGVGYEQYF. The chain recombines TRBV15 with TRBJ2-7, with D unresolved. Germline V CDR1 and CDR2: LNHNV, YYDKDF (reference sequence). The CDR3 totals 14 residues. V lost 0 bases and J lost 4, with 10 bases in between.

V gene TRBV6-1 combines with J gene TRBJ1-2, with 10 bases identical to TRBD1. The germline gives CDR1 MNHNS, CDR2 SASEGT. The V and J ends lost 3 bases and 6 bases, in that order; junction bases with no gene match: 7. The CDR3 runs to 15 residues. In DNA form, the CDR3 reads TGTGCCAGCAGTGACCGGGACAGGGGCATCAATGGCTACACCTTC. Its protein product is CASSDRDRGINGYTF.

The DNA of the CDR3 is TGTGCCAGCAGCAAAATCGCTAGCGGGGGACGGACCTATTACGAGCAGTACTTC. It codes for CASSKIASGGRTYYEQYF. V is TRBV21-1 and J is TRBJ2-7; TRBD2, the table's D call, was not compared with the DNA. TRBV21-1 is classified as a pseudogene. This CDR3 contains 18 residues.

This clone was picked up a small number of times. This chain uses TRBV2 with TRBJ1-6, with D perhaps matching TRBD1 (6 bases). The CDR3 contains 15 residues. Trimming took 2 bases from V and 9 from J, leaving 14 bases between them. Germline-derived CDR1 and CDR2 are SNHLY and FYNNEI. Written as DNA, the CDR3 is TGTGCCAGCAGTGAACTCGCAGGGGTGGGTTCACCCCTCCACTTT. This codes for CASSELAGVGSPLHF.

This clone was observed a handful of times. V gene TRBV18 combines with J gene TRBJ1-1; perhaps TRBD1 as D (6 bases). CDR1 is KGHSH and CDR2 is LQKENI in the germline V gene. The CDR3 has 13 residues. Trimming removed 5 bases at V and 5 bases at J, with 12 bases between. CDR3 sequence (DNA): TGTGCCAGCTCATTTTCAGGGGAAACTGAAGCTTTCTTT. Translated: CASSFSGETEAFF.

The chain links TRBV27 to TRBJ1-5; D might be TRBD1 (5 bases). The CDR3 extends over 16 amino acids. Germline V gene lookup returns CDR1 MNHEY and CDR2 SMNVEV (reference sequence). V shed 2 bases and J shed 5 bases, with 16 bases lying between them. CDR3 loop: CASSLNPSGGHQPQHF. The DNA of the CDR3 is TGTGCCAGCAGTTTAAATCCCTCCGGGGGACATCAGCCCCAGCATTTT.

This chain connects TRBV14 to TRBJ2-1; 7 positions agree with TRBD1. V dropped 3 bases and J dropped 7; count of bases not matched to a gene: 9. Germline V CDR1 and CDR2: SGHDN, FVKESK. This CDR3 is built from 15 residues. The CDR3 DNA sequence: TGTGCCAGCAGCCAGTCCGGGACAGACAAGAATGAGCAGTTCTTC. Protein: CASSQSGTDKNEQFF.

J is TRBJ1-1 and V is TRBV19; no clear D. V lost 3 bases and J lost 1, with 9 bases in between. CDR1 is LNHDA, CDR2 SQIVND, per germline (reference sequence). The CDR3 is made up of 14 amino acids. The CDR3 DNA reads as TGTGCCAGTAGTATCAGAGCAGGGAACACTGAAGCTTTCTTT. Translated: CASSIRAGNTEAFF.